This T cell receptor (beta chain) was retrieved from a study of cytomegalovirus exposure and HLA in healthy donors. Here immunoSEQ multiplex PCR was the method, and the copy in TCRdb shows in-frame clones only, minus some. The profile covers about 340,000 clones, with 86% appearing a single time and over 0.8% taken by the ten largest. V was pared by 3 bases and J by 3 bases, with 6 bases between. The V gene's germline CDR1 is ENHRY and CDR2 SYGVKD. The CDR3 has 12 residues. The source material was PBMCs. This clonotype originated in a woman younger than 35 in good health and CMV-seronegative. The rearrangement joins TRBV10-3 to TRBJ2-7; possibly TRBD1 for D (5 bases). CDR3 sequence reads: CAISDRVYEQYF. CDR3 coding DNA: TGTGCCATCAGTGACAGGGTCTACGAGCAGTACTTC.